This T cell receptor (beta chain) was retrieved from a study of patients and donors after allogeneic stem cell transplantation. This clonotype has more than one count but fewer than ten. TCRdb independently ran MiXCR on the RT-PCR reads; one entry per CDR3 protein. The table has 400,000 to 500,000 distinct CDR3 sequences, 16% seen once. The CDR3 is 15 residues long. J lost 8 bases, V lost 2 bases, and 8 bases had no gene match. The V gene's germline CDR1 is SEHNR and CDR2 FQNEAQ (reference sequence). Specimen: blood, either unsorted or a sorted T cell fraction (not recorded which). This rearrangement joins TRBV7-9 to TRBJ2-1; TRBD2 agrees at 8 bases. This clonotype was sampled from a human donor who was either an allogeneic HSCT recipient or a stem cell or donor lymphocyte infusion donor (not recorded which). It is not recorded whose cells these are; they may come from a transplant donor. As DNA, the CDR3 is TGTGCCAGCAGCTTATTCCGGGGGGGCGCGGATGAGCAGTTCTTC. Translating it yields CASSLFRGGADEQFF.